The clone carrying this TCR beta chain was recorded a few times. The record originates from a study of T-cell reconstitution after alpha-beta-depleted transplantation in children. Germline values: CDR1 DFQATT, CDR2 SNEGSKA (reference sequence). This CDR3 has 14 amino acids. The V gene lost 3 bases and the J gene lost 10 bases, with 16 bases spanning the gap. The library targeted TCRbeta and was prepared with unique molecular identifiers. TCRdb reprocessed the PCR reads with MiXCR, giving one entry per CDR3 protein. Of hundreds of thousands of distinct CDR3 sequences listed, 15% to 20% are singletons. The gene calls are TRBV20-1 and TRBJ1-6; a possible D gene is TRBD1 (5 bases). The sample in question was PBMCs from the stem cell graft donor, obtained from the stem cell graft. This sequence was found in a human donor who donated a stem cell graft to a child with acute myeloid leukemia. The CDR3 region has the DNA TGCAGTGCTAGCACGGGGGGGGTAGGCTCACCCCTCCACTTT. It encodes CSASTGGVGSPLHF.